The clone carrying this TCR beta chain was detected a few times. A TCRbeta library incorporating unique molecular identifiers was prepared. From the PCR reads, TCRdb called clonotypes with MiXCR, one entry per CDR3 protein. This table has a few hundred thousand distinct CDR3 sequences, 12% appearing once. This sample is drawn from a study of T-cell reconstitution after alpha-beta-depleted transplantation in children. The CDR3 covers 16 residues. Germline loops: CDR1 KGHSY, CDR2 FQNENV. The ends lost 0 bases at V and 0 bases at J; junction bases unmatched: 2. The sample was PBMCs from the stem cell graft donor, taken from the stem cell graft. The clonotype comes from a human donor who donated a stem cell graft to a child with combined immunodeficiency. J is TRBJ2-4 and V is TRBV16, with 7 bases that match TRBD1. CDR3 region: CASSQSDRLAKNIQYF. The DNA of the CDR3 is TGTGCCAGCAGCCAATCGGACAGGCTAGCCAAAAACATTCAGTACTTC.